The TCR beta chain under discussion was sequenced for a study of T cells in Graves' hyperthyroidism and ophthalmopathy. In its sample, this clonotype was seen a few times. The antigen remains unidentified. RNA transcripts gave rise to amplified TCR beta CDR3 regions. The TCR CDR3 first-round RT-PCR relied on the HTBI primer set. From the multiplex PCR reads, TCRdb called clonotypes with MiXCR, one entry per CDR3 protein. Among about 350,000 distinct CDR3 sequences listed, around a sixth were seen once. The CDR3 is made up of 14 amino acids. The junction had 10 bases not matched to a gene; V was cut back by 6 bases and J by 5 bases. Germline lookup yields CDR1 DFQATT and CDR2 SNEGSKA (reference sequence). Study-wide results and limits: Most thyroid-expanded clonotypes above 0.001 were also found in blood.

This receptor was obtained from a woman aged 40 to 50 with Graves' ophthalmopathy. Sequencing was carried out using blood. V and J are TRBV20-1 and TRBJ2-4, with 7 nucleotides matching TRBD1. The CDR3 here is CSATQGVGENIQYF. The CDR3 coding sequence is TGCAGTGCCACCCAGGGGGTAGGGGAAAACATTCAGTACTTC.